The entry that follows covers one T cell receptor (beta chain) sequence. The data derive from a study of T cell changes during pregnancy in multiple sclerosis. Method: immunoSEQ multiplex PCR; TCRdb's copy keeps in-frame clones and lacks some. The sample includes 100,000 to 130,000 clones, roughly 90% of them seen just once. There are 18 residues in the CDR3. The J segment lost 1 base and the V segment lost 5 bases, leaving 14 bases of the junction unmatched. In germline, CDR1 is SGHTA, CDR2 FQGTGA. The specimen was peripheral blood, collected in the third trimester of pregnancy. This rearrangement joins TRBV7-3 to TRBJ2-5, with TRBD2 matching over 9 bases. This receptor was taken from a female donor in good health, enrolled as a control in a pregnancy study. CDR3 nucleotides: TGTGCCAGCAGCCCACGCCCGGGGCGGGGGGGTTCCCAAGAGACCCAGTACTTC. Its protein product is CASSPRPGRGGSQETQYF.